This TCR beta chain was obtained from a study of blood T cell repertoires in COVID-19. For the study at large: Italy, Spain and the United States were the sources of the convalescent and acute COVID-19 samples.

The V and J ends lost 3 bases and 1 base, in that order; junction bases with no gene match: 10. Germline values: CDR1 MNHNS, CDR2 SASEGT. This CDR3 has 17 residues. Here immunoSEQ multiplex PCR was the method, and the copy in TCRdb shows in-frame clones only, minus some. This sample has 55,000 to 75,000 clones, with about 80% found just once. Material: peripheral blood. This chain connects TRBV6-1 to TRBJ2-7, with 9 bases matching TRBD2. The clonotype originates from a man of 80 years or more with COVID-19, enrolled during active disease. In nucleotides, the CDR3 is TGTGCCAGCAGTGATCCCCGGGCTAGCGGGGAATCCTACGAGCAGTACTTC. The encoded protein is CASSDPRASGESYEQYF.